This T cell receptor (beta chain) was obtained from a study of cytomegalovirus exposure and HLA in healthy donors. The PCR ran on 60 Vbeta and 13 Jbeta primers. Data came from immunoSEQ multiplex PCR; TCRdb stores just in-frame clones and leaves some out. The repertoire holds tens of thousands of clones, roughly two thirds seen once, with around 6.9% in the top ten. CDR3 size: 15 residues. Germline values: CDR1 SGHTA, CDR2 FQGTGA. V lost 5 bases, J lost 1 base, and 7 bases stayed unmatched. The sequenced sample consisted of PBMCs. The receptor was isolated from a woman between 50 and 59 years old in good health and CMV-seropositive. The chain uses TRBV7-3 and TRBJ1-1, with TRBD1 matching 7 bases. The DNA for the CDR3 is TGTGCCAGCAGCCCTGGACAGGTAGGGAACACTGAAGCTTTCTTT. It specifies CASSPGQVGNTEAFF.